The 3 T cell receptor beta chains presented below share a single source sample, sequenced in a study of cytomegalovirus exposure and HLA in healthy donors. PCR used 60 Vbeta primers and 13 Jbeta primers. Clones were sequenced by immunoSEQ multiplex PCR, and TCRdb holds only the in-frame ones, with some missing. There are 110,000 or so clones in the sample; around 77% occur only once, and around 8.6% lies in the top ten. The sequenced material came from PBMCs. These receptors came from a middle-aged woman in good health and CMV-seropositive.

This chain links TRBV27 with TRBJ2-7, with TRBD2 matching over 8 bases. The CDR3 loop spans 17 amino acids. V shed 3 bases and J 3 bases; nucleotides not matched to a gene: 13. Germline CDR1 reads MNHEY; CDR2 reads SMNVEV (reference sequence). CDR3 nucleotides: TGTGCCAGCAGTTTTAGTGGACTAGCCGATGGTCTCTACGAGCAGTACTTC. As protein: CASSFSGLADGLYEQYF.

The genes are TRBV4-2 and TRBJ2-1; 13 nucleotides match TRBD2. Trimming at V came to 0 bases and at J to 8 bases, leaving 10 bases not matched to a gene. Germline lookup yields CDR1 LGHNA and CDR2 YNFKEQ. This CDR3 has 18 amino acids. CDR3 DNA sequence: TGTGCCAGCAGCCAAGATCGGGGGGAAACTAGCGGGAGGGATGAGCAGTTCTTC. As protein: CASSQDRGETSGRDEQFF.

The V and J genes are TRBV7-9 and TRBJ1-5; 8 bases line up with TRBD1. CDR3 length equals 17 residues. J gave up 4 bases and V 5 bases, and 13 bases lay outside the gene matches. Germline loops: CDR1 SEHNR, CDR2 FQNEAQ (reference sequence). Here the CDR3 reads CASSRTPGTGYNQPQHF. The CDR3 nucleotides read TGTGCCAGCAGCAGAACCCCCGGGACAGGTTATAATCAGCCCCAGCATTTT.